This entry is about one T cell receptor (beta chain). Its specificity is not known. This entry comes from a study of cytomegalovirus exposure and HLA in healthy donors. General study findings and limits: As a later analysis revealed, the rate of TCR association differed by HLA locus, with DRB1 most and HLA-C fewest. Some V segments could not be told apart, so they were left out, TRBV6-2 and TRBV6-3 among them. Sequencing likely generated an artifact that appeared as a cluster of highly shared sequence variants.

This CDR3 comprises 16 residues. Germline loops: CDR1 MDHEN, CDR2 SYDVKM. V was clipped by 4 bases and J by 5 bases; unmatched bases: 11. It was healthy bone marrow donors who served as donors. PCR was performed using 60 Vbeta and 13 Jbeta primers. The protocol was immunoSEQ multiplex PCR, while the TCRdb copy is restricted to in-frame clones and leaves out a portion. This repertoire shows 150,000 to 200,000 clones, 75% to 85% found once; its top ten account for 13% to 15%. This clonotype was obtained from a woman in her twenties or thirties in good health and CMV-seropositive. V is TRBV28 and J is TRBJ2-5; 9 bases align to TRBD2. Specimen: PBMCs. For the CDR3, the DNA is TGTGCCAGCAGTTCCCTCAAGGCGGGGGGGCAGGAGACCCAGTACTTC. Protein: CASSSLKAGGQETQYF.